Detailed here is one TCR beta chain. What it recognizes is unknown. This sample was included in a study of cytomegalovirus exposure and HLA in healthy donors. The V gene lost 1 base and the J gene lost 10 bases, with 8 bases spanning the gap. Germline V CDR1 and CDR2: SGHVS, FNYEAQ. The CDR3 spans 12 residues. Study results and limitations: Productive rates of about 90% or about 30% were seen for most TCR beta V segments in an earlier analysis. In most subjects, TCR beta sequences reportedly gave accurate predictions of HLA-A and HLA-B alleles. Rarity characterized most TCR sequences, yet some public TCRs appeared in many donors.

13 Jbeta primers and 60 Vbeta primers were used for the PCR. Using immunoSEQ multiplex PCR, the repertoire was profiled, and TCRdb retains in-frame clones only, with some absent. The table records 100,000 to 150,000 clones, roughly a tenth of them present only once. The sequenced sample was PBMCs. The receptor was derived from a woman aged 18 to 35 in good health and CMV-seropositive. This chain joins TRBV7-6 and TRBJ2-1; D is possibly TRBD2 (6 bases). This chain's CDR3 is CASSLVAGEQFF. CDR3 DNA sequence: TGTGCCAGCAGCTTAGTGGCGGGGGAGCAGTTCTTC.